This TCR beta chain was sequenced for a study of Graves' ophthalmopathy and Graves' hyperthyroidism. This clonotype was seen many times. V was cut by 10 bases and J by 7 bases, with 8 bases left in between. The germline V gene encodes CDR1 MDHEN and CDR2 SYDVKM. CDR3 length: 11 amino acids. Amplified TCR beta CDR3 regions were obtained using RNA transcripts as template. RT-PCR in the first round used HTBI primers; a second-round multiplex PCR followed. TCRdb re-called the multiplex PCR reads with MiXCR, one entry per CDR3 protein. The table includes fewer than 350,000 distinct CDR3 sequences, 15% to 20% detected once.

The sample consisted of peripheral blood. This receptor was taken from an adult man with Graves' ophthalmopathy. The V and J genes are TRBV28 and TRBJ1-6; TRBD1 might be the D (5 bases). The DNA for the CDR3 is TGTGCCACCCAGGGAAATTCACCCCTCCACTTT. It is translated as CATQGNSPLHF.